This TCR beta chain was recovered during a study of cytomegalovirus exposure and HLA in healthy donors. The CDR3 loop spans 16 amino acids. The V end lost 4 bases, the J end lost 0 bases, and 16 bases lay between the germline ends. Germline lookup yields CDR1 LGHNA and CDR2 YNFKEQ. Both 60 Vbeta primers and 13 Jbeta primers went into the PCR. TCRdb keeps only in-frame clones here, not all; method: immunoSEQ multiplex PCR. The sample has tens of thousands of clones; 60% to 85% are singletons. The receptor comes from a woman between 40 and 50 years old in good health and CMV-seropositive. Material: PBMCs. The chain is built from TRBV4-2 and TRBJ2-7; D might be TRBD1 (5 bases). The CDR3 loop reads CASSPKGGDSSYEQYF. Written as DNA, the CDR3 is TGTGCCAGCAGCCCAAAGGGCGGCGACAGCTCCTACGAGCAGTACTTC.